This entry lists 4 T cell receptor beta chains sequenced from one sample in a study of blood T cell repertoires in COVID-19. Some clones are missing from TCRdb's copy, which holds only in-frame ones; the method was immunoSEQ multiplex PCR. The table includes hundreds of thousands of clones, around 82% detected once. Sequencing was carried out using peripheral blood. The origin of the receptors is a woman of 80 years or more with active or convalescent COVID-19.

This clone was detected only a few times. The gene calls are TRBV15 and TRBJ1-1; 8 nucleotides line up with TRBD1. This CDR3 is built from 15 residues. Germline V CDR1 and CDR2: LNHNV, YYDKDF (reference sequence). V dropped 3 bases and J dropped 3; count of bases not matched to a gene: 6. The CDR3 spells CATSRGQDWDTEAFF. The CDR3 coding sequence is TGTGCCACCAGCAGGGGACAGGATTGGGACACTGAAGCTTTCTTT.

This clone appeared once. The chain couples TRBV29-1 to TRBJ2-7; TRBD2 might be the D (6 bases). This CDR3 region has 14 residues. Germline CDR1 is SQVTM and CDR2 is ANQGSEA. V was clipped by 3 bases and J by 2 bases, with 14 bases between them. The CDR3 bases are TGCAGCGTTGAGCGCCGGGGGACCCCCTACGAGCAGTACTTC. Translating gives CSVERRGTPYEQYF.

The J gene is TRBJ1-2, the V gene TRBV27, with 7 positions matching TRBD1. Germline V gene data show CDR1 as MNHEY and CDR2 as SMNVEV (reference sequence). The CDR3 is 11 residues long. V lost 8 bases and J lost 6; bases outside the gene matches: 3. This CDR3 reads CASGTGDGYTF. The CDR3 nucleotides are TGTGCCAGCGGCACAGGGGATGGCTACACCTTC.

A word on this clone: A junction boundary mismatches the germline segment, possibly from a read error. This chain joins TRBV3-1 (or the pseudogene TRBV3-2) and TRBJ1-3, with 7 positions matching TRBD1. CDR1 LGHDT and CDR2 YNNKEL come from the germline V gene (reference sequence). This CDR3 has 15 amino acids. CDR3 coding DNA: TGTGCCAGCAGCCCAGGGCCTCAGGGGGGCGGCCGGCTAGATTTT. As protein: CASSPGPQGGGRLDF.